This is a list of T cell receptor beta chains from one sample in a study of shared clonotypes between healthy human individuals. Generated by immunoSEQ multiplex PCR, the TCRdb table keeps only in-frame clones and is missing some. The sample has under 1,100,000 clones, roughly 80% seen once; the top ten hold 1.4% to 1.5%. Sample: memory CD4+ T cells sorted from blood. Receptor source: a man between 18 and 29 years old in good health. CDR3s include the opening cysteine and the closing phenylalanine or tryptophan. The D gene is left open where the match is weak. Size values are once, few and many counts, or a class for expanded clones, and some rows have none.

d_call: .; clone_size: .; cdr3_length: 15; v_call: TRBV5-1; j_call: TRBJ2-5; cdr3_aa: CASSIGTARQGAQYF; cdr3_nt: TGCGCCAGCAGCATCGGGACCGCCCGGCAAGGGGCCCAGTACTTC
d_call: TRBD1; clone_size: .; cdr3_length: 15; v_call: TRBV5-1; j_call: TRBJ2-3; cdr3_aa: CASSFQGARTDTQYF; cdr3_nt: TGCGCCAGCAGCTTCCAGGGGGCGAGGACAGATACGCAGTATTTT
d_call: TRBD1; clone_size: .; cdr3_length: 18; v_call: TRBV27; j_call: TRBJ2-1; cdr3_aa: CASSPSKTPGGSYNEQFF; cdr3_nt: TGTGCCAGCAGTCCATCGAAGACCCCAGGGGGCTCCTACAATGAGCAGTTCTTC
d_call: TRBD1; clone_size: .; cdr3_length: 13; v_call: TRBV5-1; j_call: TRBJ2-7; cdr3_aa: CASSADRGREQYF; cdr3_nt: TGCGCCAGCAGCGCTGACAGGGGGCGGGAGCAGTACTTC
d_call: TRBD1; clone_size: .; cdr3_length: 13; v_call: TRBV29-1; j_call: TRBJ1-1; cdr3_aa: CSVVGQEGTEAFF; cdr3_nt: TGCAGCGTCGTGGGACAGGAGGGGACTGAAGCTTTCTTT
d_call: .; clone_size: .; cdr3_length: 13; v_call: TRBV30; j_call: TRBJ2-3; cdr3_aa: CAWRRGSTDTQYF; cdr3_nt: TGTGCCTGGAGGAGGGGTAGCACAGATACGCAGTATTTT
d_call: .; clone_size: .; cdr3_length: 14; v_call: TRBV28; j_call: TRBJ1-2; cdr3_aa: CASSSGRKNYGYTF; cdr3_nt: TGTGCCAGCAGTTCAGGGCGGAAGAACTATGGCTACACCTTC
d_call: .; clone_size: few; cdr3_length: 10; v_call: TRBV20-1; j_call: TRBJ1-2; cdr3_aa: CSAQNYGYTF; cdr3_nt: TGCAGTGCACAAAACTATGGCTACACCTTC
d_call: TRBD1; clone_size: many; cdr3_length: 14; v_call: TRBV2; j_call: TRBJ2-2; cdr3_aa: CASTPTGAAGELFF; cdr3_nt: TGTGCCAGCACCCCCACAGGGGCGGCCGGGGAGCTGTTTTTT
d_call: .; clone_size: .; cdr3_length: 13; v_call: TRBV11-2; j_call: TRBJ2-7; cdr3_aa: CASSLGLDYEQYF; cdr3_nt: TGTGCCAGCAGCTTAGGGCTTGACTACGAGCAGTACTTC
d_call: .; clone_size: .; cdr3_length: 15; v_call: TRBV7-9; j_call: TRBJ1-1; cdr3_aa: CASSLEGTVNTEAFF; cdr3_nt: TGTGCCAGCAGCTTAGAGGGGACGGTCAACACTGAAGCTTTCTTT
d_call: .; clone_size: .; cdr3_length: 13; v_call: TRBV29-1; j_call: TRBJ1-1; cdr3_aa: CSVEGPKNTEAFF; cdr3_nt: TGCAGCGTTGAGGGGCCGAAGAACACTGAAGCTTTCTTT
d_call: TRBD2; clone_size: .; cdr3_length: 13; v_call: TRBV7-2; j_call: TRBJ2-1; cdr3_aa: CASTRTSSGEQFF; cdr3_nt: TGTGCCAGCACCAGGACTAGCTCAGGGGAGCAGTTCTTC
d_call: .; clone_size: .; cdr3_length: 13; v_call: TRBV10-3; j_call: TRBJ2-6; cdr3_aa: CATGASGANVLTF; cdr3_nt: TGTGCCACCGGGGCCTCTGGGGCCAACGTCCTGACTTTC
d_call: .; clone_size: .; cdr3_length: 14; v_call: TRBV5-1; j_call: TRBJ2-5; cdr3_aa: CASSLGAVQETQYF; cdr3_nt: TGCGCCAGCAGCTTGGGGGCCGTACAAGAGACCCAGTACTTC
d_call: .; clone_size: .; cdr3_length: 13; v_call: TRBV4-2; j_call: TRBJ2-5; cdr3_aa: CASSDGVRETQYF; cdr3_nt: TGTGCCAGCAGCGATGGAGTGAGAGAGACCCAGTACTTC
d_call: .; clone_size: few; cdr3_length: 13; v_call: TRBV10-3; j_call: TRBJ1-1; cdr3_aa: CAITAQGGAEAFF; cdr3_nt: TGTGCCATCACGGCACAGGGAGGGGCTGAAGCTTTCTTT
d_call: .; clone_size: .; cdr3_length: 12; v_call: TRBV29-1; j_call: TRBJ2-7; cdr3_aa: CSVGTVPYEQYF; cdr3_nt: TGCAGCGTTGGGACAGTACCCTACGAGCAGTACTTC
d_call: .; clone_size: .; cdr3_length: 14; v_call: TRBV9; j_call: TRBJ1-2; cdr3_aa: CASSVATTGDGYTF; cdr3_nt: TGTGCCAGCAGCGTAGCTACGACGGGAGATGGCTACACCTTC
d_call: .; clone_size: .; cdr3_length: 13; v_call: TRBV18; j_call: TRBJ2-3; cdr3_aa: CASSPPGGDTQYF; cdr3_nt: TGTGCCAGCTCACCACCGGGGGGAGATACGCAGTATTTT
d_call: TRBD1; clone_size: .; cdr3_length: 16; v_call: TRBV27; j_call: TRBJ1-6; cdr3_aa: CASSLLYQGVYSPLHF; cdr3_nt: TGTGCCAGCAGTTTATTATATCAGGGGGTTTATTCACCCCTCCACTTT
d_call: TRBD1; clone_size: .; cdr3_length: 16; v_call: TRBV7-9; j_call: TRBJ2-2; cdr3_aa: CASSLEGTGNTGELFF; cdr3_nt: TGTGCCAGCAGCTTAGAAGGGACAGGGAACACCGGGGAGCTGTTTTTT
d_call: TRBD1; clone_size: .; cdr3_length: 17; v_call: TRBV28; j_call: TRBJ1-1; cdr3_aa: CASTSIRTGGWGAEAFF; cdr3_nt: TGTGCCAGCACATCAATAAGGACAGGGGGATGGGGTGCTGAAGCTTTCTTT
d_call: .; clone_size: .; cdr3_length: 15; v_call: TRBV7-2; j_call: TRBJ2-7; cdr3_aa: CASSLTNMGVGEQYF; cdr3_nt: TGTGCCAGCAGCTTAACAAACATGGGAGTGGGAGAGCAGTACTTC
d_call: .; clone_size: .; cdr3_length: 15; v_call: TRBV4-3; j_call: TRBJ2-7; cdr3_aa: CASSQDGGIVYEQYF; cdr3_nt: TGCGCCAGCAGCCAAGACGGCGGGATCGTGTACGAGCAGTACTTC
d_call: TRBD2; clone_size: few; cdr3_length: 15; v_call: TRBV19; j_call: TRBJ2-3; cdr3_aa: CASTSGNSGTDTQYF; cdr3_nt: TGTGCCAGTACTAGCGGGAACTCTGGGACAGATACGCAGTATTTT
d_call: TRBD2; clone_size: once; cdr3_length: 17; v_call: TRBV4-2; j_call: TRBJ2-5; cdr3_aa: CASSQEPSGGIRETQYF; cdr3_nt: TGTGCCAGCAGCCAAGAGCCTAGCGGGGGGATTAGAGAGACCCAGTACTTC
d_call: TRBD1; clone_size: .; cdr3_length: 15; v_call: TRBV28; j_call: TRBJ1-5; cdr3_aa: CASSSQGVSNQPQHF; cdr3_nt: TGTGCCAGCAGTTCCCAGGGGGTAAGCAATCAGCCCCAGCATTTT